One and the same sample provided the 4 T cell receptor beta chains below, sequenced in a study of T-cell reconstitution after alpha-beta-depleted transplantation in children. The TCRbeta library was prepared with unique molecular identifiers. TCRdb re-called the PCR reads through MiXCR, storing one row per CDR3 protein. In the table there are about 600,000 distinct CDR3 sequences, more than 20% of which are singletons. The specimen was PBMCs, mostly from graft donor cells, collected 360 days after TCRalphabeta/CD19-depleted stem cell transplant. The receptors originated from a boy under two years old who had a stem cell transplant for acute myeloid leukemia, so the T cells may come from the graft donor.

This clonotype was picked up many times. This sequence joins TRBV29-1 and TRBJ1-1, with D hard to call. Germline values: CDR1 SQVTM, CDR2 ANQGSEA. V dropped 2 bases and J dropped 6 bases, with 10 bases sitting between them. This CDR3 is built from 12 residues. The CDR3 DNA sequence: TGCAGCGTTGAATTAGGTCAGGCTGAAGCTTTCTTT. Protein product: CSVELGQAEAFF.

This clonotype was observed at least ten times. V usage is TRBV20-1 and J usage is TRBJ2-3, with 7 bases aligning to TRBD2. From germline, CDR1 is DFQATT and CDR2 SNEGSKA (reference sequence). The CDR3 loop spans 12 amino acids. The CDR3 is CSLTSRTDTQYF. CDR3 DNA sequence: TGCAGCCTGACTAGCCGCACAGATACGCAGTATTTT.

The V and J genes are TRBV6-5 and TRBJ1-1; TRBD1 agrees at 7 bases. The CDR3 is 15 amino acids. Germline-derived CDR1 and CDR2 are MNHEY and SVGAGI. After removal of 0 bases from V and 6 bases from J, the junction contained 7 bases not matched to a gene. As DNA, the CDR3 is TGTGCCAGCAGTTACTCCGACAGGGAGTTGCCTGAAGCTTTCTTT. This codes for CASSYSDRELPEAFF.

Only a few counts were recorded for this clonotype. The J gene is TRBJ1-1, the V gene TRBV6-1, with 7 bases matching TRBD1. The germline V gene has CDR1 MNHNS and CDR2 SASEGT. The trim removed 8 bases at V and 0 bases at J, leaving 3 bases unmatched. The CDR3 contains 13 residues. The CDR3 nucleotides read TGTGCCAGCGACAGGGATCTGAACACTGAAGCTTTCTTT. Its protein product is CASDRDLNTEAFF.